What follows are 12 T cell receptor beta chains derived from one specimen sequenced in a study of shared clonotypes between healthy human individuals. This table comes from immunoSEQ multiplex PCR, and its TCRdb copy is limited to in-frame clones, with some not included. The sample records some 2.1 million clones, about 94% being singletons. CD45RO-negative, CCR7-selected cells formed the naive CD8 fraction, which excluded terminally differentiated effector memory CD45RA+ cells. The sample taken for sequencing was naive CD8+ T cells sorted from blood. All receptors come from a man in his late teens or twenties in good health.

CDR3: CASSPKTSGMGTDTQYF. The CDR3, as DNA: TGTGCCAGCAGTCCGAAGACTAGCGGGATGGGGACAGATACGCAGTATTTT. The chain uses TRBV27 and TRBJ2-3, with 11 bases lining up with TRBD2. Losses at the gene ends were 5 bases for V and 3 bases for J; bases not matched to a gene: 10. Per the germline V gene, CDR1 is MNHEY and CDR2 is SMNVEV (reference sequence). The CDR3 has 17 amino acids.

The V and J genes are TRBV9 and TRBJ1-5, with D maybe TRBD1 (6 bases). Germline V gives CDR1 SGDLS, CDR2 YYNGEE. V was pared by 0 bases and J by 9 bases, with 10 bases between. The CDR3 is made up of 13 amino acids. The CDR3 bases are TGTGCCAGCAGCGTAGCTTTAGGGGGGCCCCAGCATTTT. It encodes CASSVALGGPQHF.

Worth noting for this clone: This specimen includes other DNA sequences encoding the same CDR3. The chain joins TRBV6-5 to TRBJ2-2, with D possibly TRBD1 on 5 matching bases. The CDR3 spans 13 residues. Germline-derived CDR1 and CDR2 are MNHEY and SVGAGI. Trimming left V 2 bases short and J 6 bases short, with 7 bases between. The CDR3 reads CASSYGAAGELFF. The CDR3 bases are TGTGCCAGCAGTTACGGGGCGGCCGGGGAGCTGTTTTTT.

The rearrangement joins TRBV5-6 to TRBJ1-6; no clear D. Germline V lookup: CDR1 SGHDT, CDR2 YYEEEE. This CDR3 has 14 residues. The V end was cut by 0 bases, the J end by 5 bases, with 6 bases between. The CDR3 loop is CASSLDSNNSPLHF. CDR3 in DNA: TGTGCCAGCAGCTTGGACTCGAATAATTCACCCCTCCACTTT.

This clone was seen a few times. The chain has TRBV7-6 and TRBJ2-2, with D possibly being TRBD1 (6 bases). Germline V lookup: CDR1 SGHVS, CDR2 FNYEAQ. The CDR3 sequence is 16 residues long. Between the trimmed V and J ends, which lost 4 bases and 1 base, there was a span of 13 bases. CDR3 residues: CASSSQTGMNTGELFF. CDR3 bases: TGTGCCAGCAGCTCACAAACAGGGATGAACACCGGGGAGCTGTTTTTT. Supplemented by reference TRBV7-6 and TRBJ2-2, the full variable domain reads GAGVSQSPRYKVTKRGQDVALRCDPISGHVSLYWYRQALGQGPEFLTYFNYEAQQDKSGLPNDRFSAERPEGSISTLTIQRTEQRDSAMYRCASSSQTGMNTGELFFGEGSRLTVL.

With regard to this clone: Different DNA sequences within this sample yield the same CDR3. The chain joins TRBV6-5 to TRBJ2-7, with 8 positions matching TRBD1. The V and J ends lost 0 bases and 0 bases, in that order; junction bases with no gene match: 4. The V gene's germline CDR1 is MNHEY and CDR2 SVGAGI. The CDR3 runs to 16 residues. This CDR3 is CASSYSTGQVSYEQYF. CDR3 DNA: TGTGCCAGCAGTTACTCCACGGGACAGGTCTCCTACGAGCAGTACTTC.

The rearrangement uses TRBV7-8 and TRBJ2-7; D call uncertain. Germline V gene sequence: CDR1 SGHVS, CDR2 FQNEAQ. Trimming left V 2 bases short and J 3 bases short, with 14 bases between. CDR3 length: 15 residues. The CDR3 reads CASSLYGHLNYEQYF. The CDR3 nucleotides read TGTGCCAGCAGCTTATATGGCCACCTCAACTACGAGCAGTACTTC.

The genes are TRBV11-2 and TRBJ2-7; 10 bases agree with TRBD2. The CDR3 runs 19 residues. CDR1 and CDR2 from the germline V gene are SGHAT and FQNNGV. J gave up 0 bases and V 4 bases, and 15 bases lay outside the gene matches. As DNA, the CDR3 is TGTGCCAGCAGCTCCACCTTAACATATAGCGGGGGGAGCTCCTACGAGCAGTACTTC. Translated, it gives CASSSTLTYSGGSSYEQYF.

The CDR3 DNA follows: TGTGCCAGCAGCCTCACGGGGGAACCCTACGAGCAGTACTTC. Its protein product is CASSLTGEPYEQYF. The chain carries TRBV5-6 and TRBJ2-7; a possible D gene is TRBD2 (6 bases). From germline, CDR1 is SGHDT and CDR2 YYEEEE. The germline V and J ends were trimmed by 4 bases and 2 bases, with 13 bases remaining between them. The CDR3 loop spans 14 amino acids.

CDR3 in amino acids: CASSIGTGEPEQYF. DNA for the CDR3: TGCGCCAGCAGTATTGGGACAGGGGAGCCCGAGCAGTACTTC. This chain uses TRBV4-1 with TRBJ2-7, with 10 nucleotides matching TRBD1. The CDR3 consists of 14 residues. V lost 6 bases and J lost 6; bases outside the gene matches: 8. The germline CDR1 and CDR2 sequences are MGHRA and YSYEKL.

The chain carries TRBV6-1 and TRBJ1-2; D unclear. Germline assignment: CDR1 MNHNS and CDR2 SASEGT. CDR3 size: 14 residues. The V end lost 6 bases, the J end lost 6 bases, and 17 bases lay between the germline ends. CDR3 in amino acids: CASSRHSPIHGYTF. The CDR3 DNA reads as TGTGCCAGCAGCAGACACTCACCCATACATGGCTACACCTTC.

V is TRBV7-8 and J is TRBJ2-7; TRBD2 aligns across 12 bases. V was clipped by 5 bases and J by 4 bases; unmatched bases: 9. The length of the CDR3 is 16 residues. CDR1 SGHVS and CDR2 FQNEAQ come from the germline V gene. The chain's CDR3 is CASSDASGGASYEQYF. The CDR3, as DNA: TGTGCCAGCAGCGATGCTAGCGGGGGGGCCTCATACGAGCAGTACTTC.